A single T cell receptor beta chain is shown here with its context. Its antigen is not identified. Treatment specified: oral pan-JAK inhibitor, 5-10 mg twice daily. The data derive from a study of CD8+ T cells in alopecia areata. General study points: For patients receiving tofacitinib, scalp clonality and expanded CD8+ clones among the top 100 significantly decreased. One nonresponder makes the tie between baseline CD8+ expansion and response uncertain.

V was pared by 8 bases and J by 2 bases, with 12 bases between. Germline V gene lookup returns CDR1 MNHEY and CDR2 SVGAGI. This CDR3 spans 13 amino acids. Isolated RNA was reverse transcribed into cDNA used as the sequencing template. Only in-frame clones appear in the TCRdb table, and some are missing; sequencing was by immunoSEQ multiplex PCR. The sample gives 95,000 to 110,000 clones, 85% to 90% of which show up once; around 10% is in the top ten. Sample: CD8+ T cells sorted from blood, taken at roughly week 30, from a patient treated with tofacitinib. The chain couples TRBV6-5 to TRBJ1-2; no clear D. The clonotype was recovered from a human donor with alopecia areata. The CDR3 loop reads CASAPGPNYGYTF. Here the CDR3 DNA reads TGTGCCAGCGCCCCCGGGCCAAACTATGGCTACACCTTC.